This T cell receptor beta chain derives from a study of blood T cell repertoires in COVID-19. Study context: Acute-phase and convalescent COVID-19 samples originated in the United States, Italy and Spain. The analysed material was cDNA or gDNA that came from T cells, B-cell-depleted T cells, or PBMCs.

Original processing notes: How many nucleated cells were present was estimated from reference gene primer amplification. TCRdb's table, derived via immunoSEQ multiplex PCR, lists solely in-frame clones and lacks some. V and J calls and clone size follow that table, whereas D and trimming were derived from the DNA. The table records over 90,000 clones, 80% to 90% of them present only once. The germline CDR1 and CDR2 sequences are DFQATT and SNEGSKA (reference sequence). This CDR3 contains 11 residues. V dropped 3 bases and J dropped 4 bases, with 6 bases sitting between them. This clone was counted a single time.

Sequenced: peripheral blood. The rearrangement joins TRBV20-1 to TRBJ1-2; D gene uncertain. This TCR derives from a woman aged 55-69 years with acute or convalescent COVID-19. The CDR3 sequence is CSASLAYGYTF. The DNA for the CDR3 is TGCAGTGCTAGCTTGGCCTATGGCTACACCTTC.